The subject of this entry is one T cell receptor beta chain. What it recognizes is unknown. Roughly 2.2 micrograms of genomic DNA (from cryopreserved PBMCs) were used for TCR beta libraries. This record comes from a study of cytotoxic CD8 clonotypes in ibrutinib-treated CLL. Findings and caveats of the study: Public clonotypes, rarely seen, contracted or held steady on treatment.

Generated by immunoSEQ multiplex PCR, the TCRdb table keeps only in-frame clones and is missing some. The profile shows 120,000 to 150,000 clones, more than 85% of them singletons. V was pared by 2 bases and J by 4 bases, with 8 bases between. The CDR3 length is 13 residues. The germline V gene has CDR1 MNHEY and CDR2 SVGAGI. The genes are TRBV6-5 and TRBJ2-5; D perhaps matches TRBD2 (5 bases). The receptor comes from a human donor with chronic lymphocytic leukemia. The input for sequencing was PBMCs, taken after 12 months of ibrutinib treatment. CDR3 region: CASSYEGAETQYF. Here the CDR3 DNA reads TGTGCCAGCAGTTACGAGGGAGCAGAGACCCAGTACTTC.